The sequence of this T cell receptor (beta chain) was determined in a study of T cell responses to AZD1222 COVID-19 vaccine. This CDR3 spans 15 amino acids. CDR1 and CDR2 (germline): SGHTS, YDEGEE. Losses at the gene ends were 4 bases for V and 7 bases for J; bases not matched to a gene: 13. Generated by immunoSEQ multiplex PCR, the TCRdb table keeps only in-frame clones and is missing some. The table includes 100,000 to 120,000 clones, approximately 89% detected once. Researchers grouped second doses given at about 4 or about 12 weeks into one pool. The chain combines TRBV5-8 with TRBJ2-5, with 7 bases matching TRBD1. The receptor's source is an adult who received the AZD1222 COVID-19 vaccine. The sample was peripheral blood, taken 28 days after the second AZD1222 dose. In DNA form, the CDR3 reads TGTGCCAGCAGCCCCGATCCTGGACAGGTCGGGACCCAGTACTTC. Protein product: CASSPDPGQVGTQYF.